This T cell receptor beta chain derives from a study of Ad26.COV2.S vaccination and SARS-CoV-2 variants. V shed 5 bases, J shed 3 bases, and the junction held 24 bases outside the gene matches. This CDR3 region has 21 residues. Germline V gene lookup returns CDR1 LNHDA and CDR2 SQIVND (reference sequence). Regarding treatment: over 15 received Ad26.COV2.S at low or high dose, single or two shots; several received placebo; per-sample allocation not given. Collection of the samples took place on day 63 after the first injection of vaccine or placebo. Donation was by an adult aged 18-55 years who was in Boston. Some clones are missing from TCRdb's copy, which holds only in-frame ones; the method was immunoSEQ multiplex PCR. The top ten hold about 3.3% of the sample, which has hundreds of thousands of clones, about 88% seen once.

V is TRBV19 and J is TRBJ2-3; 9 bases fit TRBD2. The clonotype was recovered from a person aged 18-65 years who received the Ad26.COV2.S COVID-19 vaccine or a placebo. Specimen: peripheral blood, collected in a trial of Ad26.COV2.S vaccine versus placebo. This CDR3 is CASSGTDYIAGEFGLTDTQYF. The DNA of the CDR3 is TGTGCCAGTAGTGGGACAGACTACATAGCGGGAGAGTTTGGGTTGACAGATACGCAGTATTTT.